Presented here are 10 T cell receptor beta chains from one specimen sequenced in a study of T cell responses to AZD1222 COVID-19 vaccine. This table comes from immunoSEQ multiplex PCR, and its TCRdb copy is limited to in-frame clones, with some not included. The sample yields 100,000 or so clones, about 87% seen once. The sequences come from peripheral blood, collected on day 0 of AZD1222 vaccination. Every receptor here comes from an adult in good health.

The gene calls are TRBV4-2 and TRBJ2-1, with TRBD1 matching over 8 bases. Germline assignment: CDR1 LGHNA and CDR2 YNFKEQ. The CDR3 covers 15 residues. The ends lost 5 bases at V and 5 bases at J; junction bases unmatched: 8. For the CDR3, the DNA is TGTGCCAGCAGCACCCAGGACAGGGCGGACAATGAGCAGTTCTTC. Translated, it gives CASSTQDRADNEQFF.

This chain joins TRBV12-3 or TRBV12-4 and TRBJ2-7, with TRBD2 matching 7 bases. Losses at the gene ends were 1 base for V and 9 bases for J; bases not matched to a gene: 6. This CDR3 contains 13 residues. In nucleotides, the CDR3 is TGTGCCAGCAGTTTAGTGTGGCGGGAGCTGCAGTACTTC. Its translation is CASSLVWRELQYF.

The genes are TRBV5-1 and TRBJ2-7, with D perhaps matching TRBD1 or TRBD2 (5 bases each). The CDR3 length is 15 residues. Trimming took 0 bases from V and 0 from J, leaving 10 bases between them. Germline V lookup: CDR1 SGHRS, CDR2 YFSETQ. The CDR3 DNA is TGCGCCAGCAGCTTGGTGGGACCCCACTCCTACGAGCAGTACTTC. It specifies CASSLVGPHSYEQYF. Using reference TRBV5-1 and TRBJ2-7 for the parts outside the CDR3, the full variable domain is KAGVTQTPRYLIKTRGQQVTLSCSPISGHRSVSWYQQTPGQGLQFLFEYFSETQRNKGNFPGRFSGRQFSNSRSEMNVSTLELGDSALYLCASSLVGPHSYEQYFGPGTRLTVT.

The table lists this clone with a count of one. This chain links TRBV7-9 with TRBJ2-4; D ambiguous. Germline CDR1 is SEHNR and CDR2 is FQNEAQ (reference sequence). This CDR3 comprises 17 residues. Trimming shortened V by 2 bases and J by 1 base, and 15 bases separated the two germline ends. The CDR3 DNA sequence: TGTGCCAGCAGCTTATTCGCCACCGGACCTGCCAAAAACATTCAGTACTTC. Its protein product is CASSLFATGPAKNIQYF.

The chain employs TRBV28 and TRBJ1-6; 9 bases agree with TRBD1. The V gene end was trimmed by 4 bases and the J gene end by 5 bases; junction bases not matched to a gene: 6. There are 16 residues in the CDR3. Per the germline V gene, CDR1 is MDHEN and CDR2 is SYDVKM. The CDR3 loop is CASSSPGTGNNSPLHF. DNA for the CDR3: TGTGCCAGCAGTTCCCCTGGGACAGGGAATAATTCACCCCTCCACTTT.

CDR3 nucleotides: TGTGCCAGCAGTTTAAGTAGGGGGCAAGAGACCCAGTACTTC. Protein sequence: CASSLSRGQETQYF. The V call is TRBV28, the J call TRBJ2-5, with D possibly TRBD1 on 6 matching bases. CDR3 size: 14 residues. Germline V gives CDR1 MDHEN, CDR2 SYDVKM. The ends were cut back, 2 bases at V and 2 bases at J, with 9 bases in the middle.

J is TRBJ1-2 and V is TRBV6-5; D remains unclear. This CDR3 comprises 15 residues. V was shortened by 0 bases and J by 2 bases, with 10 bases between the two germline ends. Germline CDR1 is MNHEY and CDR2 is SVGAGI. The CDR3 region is CASSYSGLANYGYTF. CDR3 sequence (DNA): TGTGCCAGCAGTTACTCGGGGTTGGCAAACTATGGCTACACCTTC.

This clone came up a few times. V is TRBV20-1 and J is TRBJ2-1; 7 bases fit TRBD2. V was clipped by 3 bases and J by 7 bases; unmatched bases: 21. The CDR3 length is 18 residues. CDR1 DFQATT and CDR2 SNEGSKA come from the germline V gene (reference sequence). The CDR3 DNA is TGCAGTGCTAGTGCGCATAGTCCTAGCGGAGGAGGGGTTAATGAGCAGTTCTTC. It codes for CSASAHSPSGGGVNEQFF.

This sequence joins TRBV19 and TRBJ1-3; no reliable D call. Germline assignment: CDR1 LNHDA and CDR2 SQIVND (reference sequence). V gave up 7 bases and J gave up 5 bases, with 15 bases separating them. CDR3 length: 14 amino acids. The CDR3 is CASTHLAGRNTIYF. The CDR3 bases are TGTGCCAGTACCCATCTCGCAGGCCGAAACACCATATATTTT.

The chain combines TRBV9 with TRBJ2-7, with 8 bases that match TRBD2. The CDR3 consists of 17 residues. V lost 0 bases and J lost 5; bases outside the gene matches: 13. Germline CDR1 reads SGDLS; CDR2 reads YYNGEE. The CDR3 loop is CASSVGSGMGDGHEQYF. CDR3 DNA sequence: TGTGCCAGCAGCGTAGGTAGCGGGATGGGTGACGGGCACGAGCAGTACTTC.